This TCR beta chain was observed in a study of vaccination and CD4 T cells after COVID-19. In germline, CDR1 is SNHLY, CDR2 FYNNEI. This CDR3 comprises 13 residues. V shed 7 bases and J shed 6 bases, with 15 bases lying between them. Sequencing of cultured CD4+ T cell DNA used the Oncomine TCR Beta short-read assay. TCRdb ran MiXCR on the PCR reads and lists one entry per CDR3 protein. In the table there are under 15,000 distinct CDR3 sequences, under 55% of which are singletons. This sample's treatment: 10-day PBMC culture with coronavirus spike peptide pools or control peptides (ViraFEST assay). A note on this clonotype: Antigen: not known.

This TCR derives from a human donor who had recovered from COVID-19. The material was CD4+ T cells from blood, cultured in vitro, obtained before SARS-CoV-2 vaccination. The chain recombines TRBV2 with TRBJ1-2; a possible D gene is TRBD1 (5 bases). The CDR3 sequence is CASTRRGSDGYTF. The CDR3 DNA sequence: TGTGCCAGCACTCGGAGGGGAAGTGATGGCTACACCTTC.